The next 15 T cell receptor beta chains were all read from a single sample in a study of CD8 T cells in Susac syndrome. The RNA input was roughly 0.45 to 1 ug, and it was reverse transcribed with random hexamers. TCRdb processed the immunoSEQ multiplex PCR reads anew with MiXCR; each CDR3 protein has one entry. Of fewer than 250,000 distinct CDR3 sequences in the sample, 80% to 95% were seen once. Material for sequencing was CD4+ T cells from PBMCs. Source of these receptors: a human donor in good health.

The V call is TRBV18, the J call TRBJ1-2; D possibly corresponds to TRBD1 (5 bases). This CDR3 region has 12 residues. CDR1 and CDR2 (germline): KGHSH, LQKENI. V dropped 5 bases and J dropped 5 bases, with 9 bases sitting between them. The CDR3 is CASSFDSYGYTF. In DNA form, the CDR3 reads TGTGCCAGCTCATTCGACAGTTATGGCTACACCTTC.

The chain uses TRBV29-1 and TRBJ2-3; D is undetermined. V was shortened by 1 base and J by 0 bases, with 11 bases between the two germline ends. Germline V gene sequence: CDR1 SQVTM, CDR2 ANQGSEA. The CDR3 consists of 15 residues. DNA of the CDR3: TGCAGCGTTGAAGTGATAGGGATCAGCACAGATACGCAGTATTTT. Its translation is CSVEVIGISTDTQYF.

This chain links TRBV20-1 with TRBJ2-1; D gene ambiguous. V lost 2 bases and J 1 base, leaving 6 bases between the germline ends. The CDR3 spans 13 residues. Per the germline V gene, CDR1 is DFQATT and CDR2 is SNEGSKA (reference sequence). This CDR3 is CSARHGSYNEQFF. Here the CDR3 DNA reads TGCAGTGCTAGACACGGGTCCTACAATGAGCAGTTCTTC.

This sequence joins TRBV7-2 and TRBJ2-5; tentatively, D is TRBD1 (6 bases). The CDR3 runs 15 residues. CDR1 is SGHTA, CDR2 FQGNSA, per germline. The V and J ends lost 1 base and 1 base respectively, with 10 bases between them. CDR3 residues: CASSLGQGRQETQYF. As DNA, the CDR3 is TGTGCCAGCAGCTTAGGTCAGGGGCGCCAAGAGACCCAGTACTTC.

The rearrangement uses TRBV5-1 and TRBJ2-1; a weak D match, TRBD2 (6 bases). The CDR3 has 16 amino acids. CDR1 and CDR2 from the germline V gene are SGHRS and YFSETQ. V lost 4 bases and J lost 4, with 18 bases in between. CDR3 in DNA: TGCGCCAGCAGCCGGTACCTAGCGCTGGAGTACAATGAGCAGTTCTTC. As protein: CASSRYLALEYNEQFF.

The chain recombines TRBV4-1 with TRBJ2-1, with D perhaps matching TRBD2 (7 bases). The CDR3 has 15 amino acids. Germline loops: CDR1 MGHRA, CDR2 YSYEKL. Trimming pared 9 bases from V and 4 bases from J, leaving 19 bases between. CDR3 sequence: CASGGRRGEYNEQFF. The CDR3 nucleotides are TGCGCCAGTGGGGGCCGACGGGGGGAATACAATGAGCAGTTCTTC.

The chain combines TRBV19 with TRBJ2-7; no definite D call. V lost 3 bases and J lost 2, with 14 bases in between. The CDR3 extends over 15 amino acids. Germline V gene data show CDR1 as LNHDA and CDR2 as SQIVND (reference sequence). The CDR3 DNA reads as TGTGCCAGTAGTATCACCGCAGACGCCGCCTACGAGCAGTACTTC. Its translation: CASSITADAAYEQYF.

The chain uses TRBV12-3 or TRBV12-4 and TRBJ2-7, with unresolved D. The CDR3 sequence is 13 residues long. With 3 bases removed from V and 4 bases from J, the gap between germline ends came to 10 bases. In nucleotides, the CDR3 is TGTGCCAGCAGTTTCGGCAGGTTATACGAGCAGTACTTC. Translating it yields CASSFGRLYEQYF.

The chain uses TRBV3-1 and TRBJ2-5; weak D call: TRBD2 (5 bases). This CDR3 is 13 amino acids long. V shed 7 bases and J shed 4 bases, with 13 bases lying between them. Germline V lookup: CDR1 LGHDT, CDR2 YNNKEL (reference sequence). CDR3 sequence reads: CASNHRGRETQYF. The CDR3 DNA follows: TGTGCCAGCAACCACCGGGGTCGAGAGACCCAGTACTTC.

The V call is TRBV7-2, the J call TRBJ1-6; D not certain. V shed 6 bases and J shed 8 bases, with 8 bases lying between them. The germline gives CDR1 SGHTA, CDR2 FQGNSA. This CDR3 contains 12 residues. CDR3 protein: CASRGRDSPLHF. CDR3 DNA sequence: TGTGCCAGCAGGGGGAGGGATTCACCCCTCCACTTT.

The chain employs TRBV12-3 or TRBV12-4 and TRBJ2-7; no clear D. Trimming took 6 bases from V and 4 from J, leaving 13 bases between them. CDR3 length equals 13 residues. CDR3 residues: CASRPTKTYEQYF. Here the CDR3 DNA reads TGTGCCAGCAGACCCACGAAAACTTACGAGCAGTACTTC.

The chain links TRBV28 to TRBJ2-7; the D call may be TRBD1 or TRBD2 (6 bases each). The CDR3 has 15 amino acids. V lost 1 base to trimming and J lost 2 bases, with 12 bases between them. Germline V gene lookup returns CDR1 MDHEN and CDR2 SYDVKM. CDR3 nucleotides: TGTGCCAGCAGTTTATCCGGGGGCCCTACCTACGAGCAGTACTTC. It is translated as CASSLSGGPTYEQYF. Together with reference TRBV28 and TRBJ2-7, the CDR3 gives the full variable domain: DVKVTQSSRYLVKRTGEKVFLECVQDMDHENMFWYRQDPGLGLRLIYFSYDVKMKEKGDIPEGYSVSREKKERFSLILESASTNQTSMYLCASSLSGGPTYEQYFGPGTRLTVT.

This clonotype was detected a few times. V is TRBV7-9 and J is TRBJ2-7, with D maybe TRBD2 (5 bases). The CDR3 is made up of 13 amino acids. The germline CDR1 and CDR2 sequences are SEHNR and FQNEAQ (reference sequence). Trimming cost V 5 bases and J 2 bases, with 10 bases left between them. DNA for the CDR3: TGTGCCAGCAGCATGTCGGGGACCTACGAGCAGTACGTC. This translates into CASSMSGTYEQYV.

The chain uses TRBV20-1 and TRBJ1-6, with D unresolved. Germline V gene lookup returns CDR1 DFQATT and CDR2 SNEGSKA (reference sequence). V was clipped by 3 bases and J by 8 bases, with 14 bases between them. There are 14 residues in the CDR3. The CDR3, as DNA: TGCAGTGCTAGGACGGCAAGGTGGGATTCACCCCTCCACTTT. It is translated as CSARTARWDSPLHF.

This clonotype occurred once. The rearrangement joins TRBV28 to TRBJ1-6; D might be TRBD1 (5 bases). The germline gives CDR1 MDHEN, CDR2 SYDVKM. This CDR3 spans 17 amino acids. Trimming left V 2 bases short and J 7 bases short, with 18 bases between. For the CDR3, the DNA is TGTGCCAGCAGTTTAGGGGCCCCTTTCAGGTTAAATTCACCCCTCCACTTT. Amino acids: CASSLGAPFRLNSPLHF.